The entry below describes one TCR beta chain. The germline gives CDR1 MNHEY, CDR2 SMNVEV (reference sequence). This CDR3 is built from 15 residues. V lost 3 bases to trimming and J lost 8 bases, with 14 bases between them. Using immunoSEQ multiplex PCR, the repertoire was profiled, and TCRdb retains in-frame clones only, with some absent. The sample holds some 2,400,000 clones, nearly 97% seen once. This sample is part of a study of shared clonotypes between healthy human individuals. The V gene is TRBV27, the J gene TRBJ1-6, with D tentatively TRBD1 (5 bases). The sequence came from a man between 18 and 29 years old in good health. Sequencing was done on a sample of naive CD4+ T cells sorted from blood. Subset here: CD45RA+ positively selected. CDR3 DNA: TGTGCCAGCAGTTTTTGGAGGGGTGGCGATTCACCCCTCCACTTT. The encoded protein is CASSFWRGGDSPLHF.